Listed below are T cell receptor beta chains from one sample, sequenced in a study of blood T cell repertoires in COVID-19. Profiling relied on immunoSEQ multiplex PCR, and the TCRdb table lists in-frame clones only, not all of them. The table shows tens of thousands of clones, with more than 75% occurring only once. Material for sequencing was peripheral blood. These receptors were obtained from a man aged 60-69 years with acute or convalescent COVID-19. Each CDR3 is given with its conserved first and last residue. Fields, in order: V gene, J gene, clone size, D gene, CDR3 protein, CDR3 DNA. The D gene is left open where the match is weak. Clone size, where shown, is once, few, many, or a class for clones that have expanded.

v_gene: TRBV4-1
j_gene: TRBJ1-2
abundance: -
d_gene: TRBD1
CDR3aa: CASSQDQVRDRALGYTF
CDR3nt: TGCGCCAGCAGCCAAGATCAGGTCCGAGACAGGGCGTTGGGCTACACCTTC

v_gene: TRBV7-7
j_gene: TRBJ2-2
abundance: -
d_gene: -
CDR3aa: CASSFRDTGELFF
CDR3nt: TGTGCTAGCAGTTTCCGAGACACCGGGGAGCTGTTTTTT

v_gene: TRBV29-1
j_gene: TRBJ2-2
abundance: -
d_gene: TRBD2
CDR3aa: CSVEVVTSGLPFTGELFF
CDR3nt: TGCAGCGTTGAAGTGGTGACTAGCGGGCTGCCTTTCACCGGGGAGCTGTTTTTT

v_gene: TRBV10-1
j_gene: TRBJ2-7
abundance: -
d_gene: TRBD2
CDR3aa: CASSEGTSRSYEQYF
CDR3nt: TGCGCCAGCAGTGAGGGGACTAGCAGAAGCTACGAGCAGTACTTC

v_gene: TRBV19
j_gene: TRBJ1-1
abundance: few
d_gene: TRBD1
CDR3aa: CASSIRTGAASTEAFF
CDR3nt: TGTGCCAGTAGTATTCGGACAGGGGCCGCATCTACTGAAGCTTTCTTT

v_gene: TRBV29-1
j_gene: TRBJ1-1
abundance: -
d_gene: TRBD1
CDR3aa: CSVEDDRGNTEAFF
CDR3nt: TGCAGCGTTGAAGATGACAGGGGGAACACTGAAGCTTTCTTT

v_gene: TRBV5-1
j_gene: TRBJ2-7
abundance: -
d_gene: -
CDR3aa: CASSLEGNREQYF
CDR3nt: TGCGCCAGCAGCTTGGAGGGGAACAGAGAGCAGTACTTC

v_gene: TRBV20-1
j_gene: TRBJ2-1
abundance: -
d_gene: -
CDR3aa: CSASAGYNEQFF
CDR3nt: TGCAGTGCTAGTGCGGGGTACAATGAGCAGTTCTTC

v_gene: TRBV29-1
j_gene: TRBJ1-5
abundance: -
d_gene: -
CDR3aa: CSVGAQGGQPQHF
CDR3nt: TGCAGCGTTGGCGCGCAGGGTGGGCAGCCCCAGCATTTT

v_gene: TRBV27
j_gene: TRBJ2-7
abundance: -
d_gene: -
CDR3aa: CASSLQGLYEQYF
CDR3nt: TGTGCCAGCAGTTTACAGGGGCTCTACGAGCAGTACTTC

v_gene: TRBV6-1
j_gene: TRBJ1-1
abundance: -
d_gene: -
CDR3aa: CASSDLVGRPLAEAFF
CDR3nt: TGTGCCAGCAGTGACCTCGTAGGGAGGCCTTTAGCTGAAGCTTTCTTT

v_gene: TRBV2
j_gene: TRBJ2-4
abundance: -
d_gene: TRBD2
CDR3aa: CASSASGLAKNIQYF
CDR3nt: TGTGCCAGCAGTGCTAGCGGGCTAGCCAAAAACATTCAGTACTTC

v_gene: TRBV7-2
j_gene: TRBJ2-7
abundance: once
d_gene: TRBD2
CDR3aa: CASSRRGGRYEQYF
CDR3nt: TGTGCCAGTTCGAGGCGGGGGGGCCGGTACGAGCAGTACTTC

v_gene: TRBV27
j_gene: TRBJ2-3
abundance: -
d_gene: TRBD1
CDR3aa: CASSLGQAFTDTQYF
CDR3nt: TGTGCCAGCAGTTTGGGACAGGCCTTTACAGATACGCAGTATTTT

v_gene: TRBV5-6
j_gene: TRBJ2-1
abundance: -
d_gene: TRBD2
CDR3aa: CASSPGLVINEQFF
CDR3nt: TGTGCCAGCAGCCCCGGACTAGTTATCAATGAGCAGTTCTTC

v_gene: TRBV7-9
j_gene: TRBJ2-7
abundance: -
d_gene: -
CDR3aa: CASSLTPGNYEQYF
CDR3nt: TGTGCCAGCAGCTTGACCCCGGGAAACTACGAGCAGTACTTC

v_gene: TRBV29-1
j_gene: TRBJ1-2
abundance: -
d_gene: TRBD1
CDR3aa: CSGLTGTGGVGYTF
CDR3nt: TGCAGCGGTTTAACCGGGACAGGGGGCGTTGGCTACACCTTC

v_gene: TRBV7-9
j_gene: TRBJ2-1
abundance: -
d_gene: -
CDR3aa: CASSFSGVGDEQFF
CDR3nt: TGTGCCAGCAGCTTTTCCGGGGTAGGCGATGAGCAGTTCTTC

v_gene: TRBV21-1
j_gene: TRBJ1-1
abundance: -
d_gene: -
CDR3aa: CASVGGADCTEAFF
CDR3nt: TGTGCCAGCGTCGGGGGGGCGGATTGCACTGAAGCTTTCTTT

v_gene: TRBV7-3
j_gene: TRBJ1-3
abundance: -
d_gene: -
CDR3aa: CASSPQVASGNTIYF
CDR3nt: TGTGCCAGCAGCCCCCAAGTAGCCTCTGGAAACACCATATATTTT

v_gene: TRBV5-1
j_gene: TRBJ2-1
abundance: once
d_gene: -
CDR3aa: CASSLVTGQSYNEQFF
CDR3nt: TGCGCCAGCAGCTTGGTAACAGGACAGTCCTACAATGAGCAGTTCTTC

v_gene: TRBV18
j_gene: TRBJ2-1
abundance: -
d_gene: -
CDR3aa: CASSNTGLHSSYNEQFF
CDR3nt: TGTGCCAGCTCAAACACCGGCCTCCACAGCTCCTACAATGAGCAGTTCTTC

v_gene: TRBV4-2
j_gene: TRBJ2-2
abundance: -
d_gene: -
CDR3aa: CASSPDLRLNTGELFF
CDR3nt: TGTGCCAGCAGCCCTGATTTGCGCCTTAACACCGGGGAGCTGTTTTTT

v_gene: TRBV6-1
j_gene: TRBJ1-2
abundance: -
d_gene: -
CDR3aa: CASSEAGTSKWGYTF
CDR3nt: TGTGCCAGCAGTGAAGCCGGGACTTCCAAGTGGGGCTACACCTTC

v_gene: TRBV7-9
j_gene: TRBJ2-5
abundance: -
d_gene: TRBD2
CDR3aa: CASSNSGGASETQYF
CDR3nt: TGTGCCAGCAGCAACAGCGGGGGGGCTAGTGAGACCCAGTACTTC

v_gene: TRBV2
j_gene: TRBJ1-6
abundance: -
d_gene: -
CDR3aa: CASRTGFSPLHF
CDR3nt: TGTGCCAGCAGGACAGGTTTTTCACCCCTCCACTTT

v_gene: TRBV5-1
j_gene: TRBJ1-3
abundance: few
d_gene: TRBD1
CDR3aa: CASSLVQGAPGNTIYF
CDR3nt: TGCGCCAGCAGCTTGGTTCAGGGGGCACCTGGAAACACCATATATTTT

v_gene: TRBV5-1
j_gene: TRBJ2-5
abundance: -
d_gene: -
CDR3aa: CASSLVGLETQYF
CDR3nt: TGCGCCAGCAGCTTGGTCGGGTTGGAGACCCAGTACTTC

v_gene: TRBV7-6
j_gene: TRBJ2-5
abundance: -
d_gene: TRBD2
CDR3aa: CASSFPGSGGWEETQYF
CDR3nt: TGTGCCAGCAGCTTCCCCGGTAGCGGGGGTTGGGAAGAGACCCAGTACTTC

v_gene: TRBV19
j_gene: TRBJ2-1
abundance: -
d_gene: -
CDR3aa: CASSIRQGGFYEQFF
CDR3nt: TGTGCCAGTAGTATTCGGCAGGGGGGTTTTTATGAGCAGTTCTTC

v_gene: TRBV30
j_gene: TRBJ2-5
abundance: -
d_gene: -
CDR3aa: CAWSVFLAAETQYF
CDR3nt: TGTGCCTGGAGTGTATTTCTAGCCGCTGAGACCCAGTACTTC

v_gene: TRBV19
j_gene: TRBJ1-2
abundance: few
d_gene: TRBD1
CDR3aa: CASSTRTGGNYGYTF
CDR3nt: TGTGCCAGTAGTACACGGACAGGGGGCAACTATGGCTACACCTTC

v_gene: TRBV18
j_gene: TRBJ2-2
abundance: -
d_gene: -
CDR3aa: CASSLILQGNGELFF
CDR3nt: TGTGCCAGCTCACTTATCCTACAGGGAAACGGGGAGCTGTTTTTT

v_gene: TRBV10-3
j_gene: TRBJ1-1
abundance: -
d_gene: -
CDR3aa: CAISEPGGTEAFF
CDR3nt: TGTGCCATCAGTGAGCCCGGGGGAACTGAAGCTTTCTTT

v_gene: TRBV6-1
j_gene: TRBJ2-7
abundance: -
d_gene: -
CDR3aa: CASSEAGGTYEQYF
CDR3nt: TGTGCCAGCAGTGAAGCAGGCGGGACCTACGAGCAGTACTTC

v_gene: TRBV6-4
j_gene: TRBJ2-6
abundance: -
d_gene: -
CDR3aa: CASSDSSTGTGANVLTF
CDR3nt: TGTGCCAGCAGTGACTCCTCAACAGGAACTGGGGCCAACGTCCTGACTTTC

v_gene: TRBV9
j_gene: TRBJ2-5
abundance: few
d_gene: TRBD2
CDR3aa: CASSVSGGAETQYF
CDR3nt: TGTGCCAGCAGCGTTAGCGGGGGGGCGGAGACCCAGTACTTC

v_gene: TRBV28
j_gene: TRBJ2-2
abundance: -
d_gene: TRBD1
CDR3aa: CASSLQGTGSGTGELFF
CDR3nt: TGTGCCAGCAGTTTACAAGGGACAGGGAGCGGAACCGGGGAGCTGTTTTTT

v_gene: TRBV6-5
j_gene: TRBJ1-1
abundance: -
d_gene: TRBD1
CDR3aa: CASKLLGQFAEAFF
CDR3nt: TGTGCCAGCAAGCTACTGGGACAGTTCGCTGAAGCTTTCTTT

v_gene: TRBV6-6
j_gene: TRBJ1-2
abundance: -
d_gene: TRBD1
CDR3aa: CASSLETGYSGYTF
CDR3nt: TGTGCCAGCAGTCTCGAGACAGGGTATTCTGGCTACACCTTC